This T cell receptor beta chain was identified in a study of T cell responses to AZD1222 COVID-19 vaccine. Profiling relied on immunoSEQ multiplex PCR, and the TCRdb table lists in-frame clones only, not all of them. This repertoire shows about 100,000 clones, about 85% found once; its top ten account for roughly 1.8%. A word on this clone: Its antigen is not known.

V lost 4 bases and J 2 bases, leaving 13 bases between the germline ends. The CDR3 length is 15 residues. Germline CDR1 and CDR2: SGHNT and YYREEE (reference sequence). Study results and limitations: White British ancestry dominated among donors, who included more females, and clonal diversity was possibly underestimated. None of the repertoires were sampled until the peak T cell response had passed. It was only a handful of AZD1222 recipients who were seropositive at baseline.

This sequence was found in an adult in good health. The starting material was peripheral blood, obtained on day 0 of AZD1222 vaccination. This chain joins TRBV5-4 and TRBJ2-1; D not certain. CDR3 residues: CASSRQGKTYNEQFF. Here the CDR3 DNA reads TGTGCCAGCAGCCGACAAGGGAAGACCTACAATGAGCAGTTCTTC. The full variable domain, with the rest looked up from reference TRBV5-4 and TRBJ2-1, is ETGVTQSPTHLIKTRGQQVTLRCSSQSGHNTVSWYQQALGQGPQFIFQYYREEENGRGNFPPRFSGLQFPNYSSELNVNALELDDSALYLCASSRQGKTYNEQFFGPGTRLTVL.